The sequence of this T cell receptor (beta chain) was determined in a study of blood T cell repertoires in COVID-19. Overall study: The study drew acute and convalescent COVID-19 samples from the United States, Italy and Spain. PBMCs, B-cell-depleted T cells, or T cells were the source of the cDNA or gDNA that made up the material.

Authors' processing steps: Estimation of nucleated cell counts was performed using reference gene primer amplification. Sequencing used immunoSEQ multiplex PCR; TCRdb keeps in-frame clones, though not all of them. Clone size and the V and J calls come from that table; the DNA yielded D and trimming. The table includes about 76,000 clones, 75% to 90% detected once. Looked up from germline, CDR1 is MNHEY and CDR2 is SVGAGI. The CDR3 sequence is 16 residues long. V was clipped by 4 bases and J by 6 bases, with 20 bases between them. The chain couples TRBV6-5 to TRBJ2-3; TRBD2 might be the D (6 bases). This sequence was found in a human donor in a cohort sampled during active COVID-19. Source material: peripheral blood. The CDR3: CASSSQWGVAGDTQYF. The CDR3 DNA reads as TGTGCCAGCAGTTCCCAATGGGGGGTCGCGGGGGATACGCAGTATTTT.